Detailed here is one TCR beta chain. As yet, its antigen is unknown. Clones were sequenced by immunoSEQ multiplex PCR, and TCRdb holds only the in-frame ones, with some missing. The sample contains under 200,000 clones, approximately 94% of which appear only once. The CDR3 runs 15 residues. Germline CDR1 SGHTA, CDR2 FQGTGA. V was trimmed by 6 bases and J by 1 base, leaving 14 bases between them. This entry belongs to a study of T cell responses to AZD1222 COVID-19 vaccine. Study-wide points: Spike-specific TCR breadth rose after two AZD1222 doses, and depth rose as well. Donors in the cohort were predominantly white British and more often female, and clonal diversity was possibly underestimated. Reports indicate that nearly half of spike-specific TCRs are directed at unmutated variant regions. Across the whole spike, CD4 TCRs peaked at regions 160-218 and 743-854.

The input for sequencing was peripheral blood, taken on day 0 of AZD1222 vaccination. The V call is TRBV7-3, the J call TRBJ2-3, with a tentative D call TRBD2 (6 bases). The origin of this receptor is an adult in good health. CDR3 sequence reads: CASSMMGLGTDTQYF. The DNA of the CDR3 is TGTGCCAGCAGTATGATGGGACTTGGCACAGATACGCAGTATTTT.